This T cell receptor (beta chain) came from a study of cytomegalovirus exposure and HLA in healthy donors. Primers: 60 Vbeta forward and 13 Jbeta reverse. Here immunoSEQ multiplex PCR was the method, and the copy in TCRdb shows in-frame clones only, minus some. Of 65,000 to 90,000 clones in the sample, around 80% were seen once. V lost 0 bases to trimming and J lost 3 bases, with 12 bases between them. This CDR3 spans 15 amino acids. The V gene's germline CDR1 is SGHDN and CDR2 FVKESK. Findings and caveats of the study: Fewer than 20,000 TCR beta sequences were associated with HLA alleles at 0.05 false discovery rate in a later analysis.

This clone was detected only a few times. The antigen remains unidentified. The receptor's source is a man under 40 in good health and CMV-seronegative. This chain links TRBV14 with TRBJ2-7; D may be TRBD2 (5 bases). The sequencing input was PBMCs. CDR3 loop: CASSQEGAAYYEQYF. CDR3 nucleotide sequence: TGTGCCAGCAGCCAAGAGGGAGCGGCCTACTACGAGCAGTACTTC. Drawing the rest from reference TRBV14 and TRBJ2-7, the complete variable domain is EAGVTQFPSHSVIEKGQTVTLRCDPISGHDNLYWYRRVMGKEIKFLLHFVKESKQDESGMPNNRFLAERTGGTYSTLKVQPAELEDSGVYFCASSQEGAAYYEQYFGPGTRLTVT.